This T cell receptor beta chain was identified during a study of CD8 T cells in ankylosing spondylitis. Making use of molecular barcodes, quantitative 5'-RACE generated TCR beta libraries. Each CDR3 protein gets one entry after TCRdb re-called the 5' RACE reads with MiXCR. The profile shows some 250,000 distinct CDR3 sequences, around 25% of them singletons. In germline, CDR1 is DFQATT, CDR2 SNEGSKA (reference sequence). V gave up 3 bases and J gave up 8 bases; unmatched junction bases: 7. The CDR3 extends over 13 amino acids. Points from the study as a whole: Reported data indicate significant enrichment of disease-linked clones within matched ankylosing spondylitis synovial fluid. Earlier literature documents some of the motif variants in reactive arthritis synovial fluid and blood.

On this clonotype: Its antigen is unidentified.

The receptor was derived from a male donor with ankylosing spondylitis or in good health (not recorded which). The chain carries TRBV20-1 and TRBJ2-3; the match to TRBD2 covers 8 bases. The sample comprised blood, either unsorted or a sorted T cell fraction (not recorded which). The CDR3 nucleotides are TGCAGTGCTAGGGGGGTAGCGGGGTCTACGCAGTATTTT. Amino acid sequence: CSARGVAGSTQYF.